This TCR beta chain was identified in a study of blood T cell repertoires in COVID-19. Study overall: The origin of the acute and convalescent COVID-19 samples was the United States, Italy and Spain.

Profiled with immunoSEQ multiplex PCR; TCRdb holds only in-frame clones, not every one. Among about 240,000 clones listed, roughly 80% were seen once. The CDR3 has 12 amino acids. In germline, CDR1 is LNHDA, CDR2 SQIVND (reference sequence). V was pared by 8 bases and J by 7 bases, with 2 bases of the junction left unmatched. J is TRBJ1-5 and V is TRBV19; 10 bases fit TRBD1. Material for sequencing was PBMCs or T cells enriched from blood (not recorded which). This TCR derives from a woman aged 40 to 49 who had been exposed to COVID-19. The CDR3 nucleotides are TGTGCCAGTCGGACAGGGGGACAGCCCCAGCATTTT. Its protein is CASRTGGQPQHF. Variable domain in full (rest from reference TRBV19 and TRBJ1-5): DGGITQSPKYLFRKEGQNVTLSCEQNLNHDAMYWYRQDPGQGLRLIYYSQIVNDFQKGDIAEGYSVSREKKESFPLTVTSAQKNPTAFYLCASRTGGQPQHFGDGTRLSIL.